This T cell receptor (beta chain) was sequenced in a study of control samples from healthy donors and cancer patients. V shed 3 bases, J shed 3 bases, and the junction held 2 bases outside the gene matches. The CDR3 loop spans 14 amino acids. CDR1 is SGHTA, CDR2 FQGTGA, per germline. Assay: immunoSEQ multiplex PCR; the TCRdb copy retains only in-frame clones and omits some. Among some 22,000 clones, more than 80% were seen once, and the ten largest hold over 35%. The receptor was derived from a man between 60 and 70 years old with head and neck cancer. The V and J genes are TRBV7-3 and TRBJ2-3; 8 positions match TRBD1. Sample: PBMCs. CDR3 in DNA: TGTGCCAGCAGCTTTACAGGGGGAACAGATACGCAGTATTTT. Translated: CASSFTGGTDTQYF. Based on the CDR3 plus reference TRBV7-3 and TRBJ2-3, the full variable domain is GAGVSQTPSNKVTEKGKYVELRCDPISGHTALYWYRQSLGQGPEFLIYFQGTGAADDSGLPNDRFFAVRPEGSVSTLKIQRTERGDSAVYLCASSFTGGTDTQYFGPGTRLTVL.